The present TCR beta chain was sequenced within a study of beta chain features in type 1 diabetes. Notes on the study in general: Type 1 diabetes patients showed a moderate but significant shortening of TCRB CDR3s in all four CD4+ subsets.

CD45RO/CCR7/CD25/CD127/CD95/CD27 staining was used to isolate CD4+ naive, central memory, regulatory and stem cell-like memory cells by sorting. What was sequenced were expressed TCRB transcripts, since all of the isolated RNA had been reverse transcribed. Profiled with immunoSEQ multiplex PCR; TCRdb holds only in-frame clones, not every one. The repertoire holds about 650,000 clones, with roughly 12% as singletons. Turning to this clone: Antigen: not known.

Trimming stripped 5 bases from V and 5 bases from J, with 4 bases between. Germline CDR1 reads SGDLS; CDR2 reads YYNGEE. This CDR3 has 11 residues. The sequence derives from a man aged 25 to 45 with type 1 diabetes. The sample was naive CD4+ T cells from blood. The gene calls are TRBV9 and TRBJ2-2; D is uncertain. The CDR3 sequence: CASSTTGELFF. CDR3 DNA: TGTGCCAGCAGTACGACCGGGGAGCTGTTTTTT.